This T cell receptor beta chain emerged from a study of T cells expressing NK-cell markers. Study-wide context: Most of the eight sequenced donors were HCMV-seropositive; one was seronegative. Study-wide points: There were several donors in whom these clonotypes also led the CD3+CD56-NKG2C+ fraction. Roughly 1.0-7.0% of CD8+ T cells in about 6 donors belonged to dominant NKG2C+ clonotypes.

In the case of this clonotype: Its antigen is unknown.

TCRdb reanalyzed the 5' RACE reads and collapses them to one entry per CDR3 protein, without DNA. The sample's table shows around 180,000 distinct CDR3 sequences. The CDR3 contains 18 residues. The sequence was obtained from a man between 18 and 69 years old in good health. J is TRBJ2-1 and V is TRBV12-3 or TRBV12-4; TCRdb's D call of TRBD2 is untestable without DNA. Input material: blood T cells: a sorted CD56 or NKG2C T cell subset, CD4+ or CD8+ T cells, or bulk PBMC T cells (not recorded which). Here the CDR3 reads CASRPAGGTGGSYNEQFF.